This TCR beta chain was sequenced during a study of blood T cell repertoires in COVID-19. The CDR3 covers 16 residues. The V and J ends lost 2 bases and 6 bases, in that order; junction bases with no gene match: 5. CDR1 SGHRS and CDR2 YFSETQ come from the germline V gene. This clone was observed a single time. Profiled with immunoSEQ multiplex PCR; TCRdb holds only in-frame clones, not every one. The sample consists of 400,000 to 500,000 clones, nearly 90% of them appearing once. Specimen: PBMCs or T cells enriched from blood (not recorded which). The clonotype comes from a young woman who had been exposed to COVID-19. The chain has TRBV5-1 and TRBJ2-1; the match to TRBD2 covers 13 bases. The CDR3 here is CASSFSGTSGTNEQFF. The CDR3, as DNA: TGCGCCAGCAGCTTTTCTGGGACTAGCGGGACCAATGAGCAGTTCTTC.